This T cell receptor beta chain was sequenced in a study of T-cell reconstitution after alpha-beta-depleted transplantation in children. Study conclusions and caveats: The study reportedly traced alpha-beta T cells about two months after transplant to several hundred expanded graft clones. Once a year had passed after transplant, T-cell counts and diversity came mostly from newly produced T cells. Some patients' high day-60 TCRbeta diversity was traced to surviving recipient T cells and thymic progenitors.

A library of TCRbeta sequences, prepared with unique molecular identifiers, was generated. TCRdb itself ran the PCR reads through MiXCR, one entry per CDR3 protein. This table has 550,000 to 600,000 distinct CDR3 sequences, roughly 23% appearing once. As to this clonotype: What it binds is unknown.

The CDR3 is made up of 16 amino acids. V was clipped by 6 bases and J by 0 bases, with 16 bases between them. The source of this sequence is a boy in the first two years of life who had a stem cell transplant for acute myeloid leukemia, so the T cells may come from the graft donor. V usage is TRBV12-3 or TRBV12-4 and J usage is TRBJ2-3; possible D gene TRBD2, 6 bases. The input for sequencing was PBMCs, mostly from graft donor cells, taken 360 days after TCRalphabeta/CD19-depleted stem cell transplant. The CDR3 DNA follows: TGTGCCAGCAGCCTCGGTGGGGGGTTTAGCACAGATACGCAGTATTTT. Its translation: CASSLGGGFSTDTQYF.